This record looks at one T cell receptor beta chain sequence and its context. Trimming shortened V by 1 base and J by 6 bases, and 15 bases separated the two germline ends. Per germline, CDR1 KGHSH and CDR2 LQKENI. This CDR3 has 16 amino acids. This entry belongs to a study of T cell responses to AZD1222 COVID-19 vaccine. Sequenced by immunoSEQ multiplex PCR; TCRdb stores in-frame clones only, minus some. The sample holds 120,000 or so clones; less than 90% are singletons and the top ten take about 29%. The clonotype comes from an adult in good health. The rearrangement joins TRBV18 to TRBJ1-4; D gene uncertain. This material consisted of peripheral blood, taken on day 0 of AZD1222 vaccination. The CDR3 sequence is CASSPRIGEVDEKLFF. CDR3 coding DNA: TGTGCCAGCTCACCACGGATTGGGGAAGTGGATGAAAAACTGTTTTTT.